This T cell receptor (beta chain) emerged from a study of blood T cell repertoires in COVID-19. About the research overall: From the United States, Italy and Spain came samples of acute and convalescent COVID-19. Sample material is recorded as cDNA or gDNA derived from T cells, B-cell-depleted T cells, or PBMCs.

Sequencing used immunoSEQ multiplex PCR; TCRdb keeps in-frame clones, though not all of them. The data show tens of thousands of clones, approximately 86% seen once. Germline lookup yields CDR1 MNHEY and CDR2 SVGAGI. V gave up 8 bases and J gave up 8 bases, with 13 bases separating them. The CDR3 covers 12 residues. This clone appeared once. The TCR was taken from a man aged 60 to 69 with acute or convalescent COVID-19. The chain is built from TRBV6-5 and TRBJ2-1; D remains unclear. Input material: peripheral blood. CDR3 loop: CASAGSVDEQFF. CDR3 bases: TGTGCCAGCGCAGGTTCGGTAGATGAGCAGTTCTTC.